One and the same sample provided the 28 T cell receptor beta chains below, sequenced in a study of T-cell reconstitution after alpha-beta-depleted transplantation in children. The TCRbeta library was prepared with unique molecular identifiers. TCRdb redid the calling of the PCR reads with MiXCR, one entry per CDR3 protein. The sample shows about 580,000 distinct CDR3 sequences, 27% of them seen only once. Source: PBMCs, taken before TCRalphabeta/CD19-depleted stem cell transplant. Source of these receptors: a boy less than two years old with Wiskott-Aldrich syndrome, due to receive a stem cell transplant.

J is TRBJ2-5 and V is TRBV6-4, with a tentative D call TRBD1 (6 bases). This CDR3 spans 14 amino acids. CDR1 MRHNA and CDR2 SNTAGT come from the germline V gene. V lost 7 bases and J 1 base, leaving 13 bases between the germline ends. The CDR3 region has the DNA TGTGCCAGCACACCTGGGACATTCCAAGAGACCCAGTACTTC. Its protein is CASTPGTFQETQYF.

V gene TRBV20-1 combines with J gene TRBJ1-6; D might be TRBD1 (5 bases). The CDR3 has 15 residues. Trimming took 6 bases from V and 6 from J, leaving 18 bases between them. CDR1 and CDR2 (germline): DFQATT, SNEGSKA (reference sequence). CDR3 bases: TGCAGTGCCCCTAATAGGGGTGTGGGTAATTCACCCCTCCACTTT. Amino acids: CSAPNRGVGNSPLHF.

This clonotype has more than one count but fewer than ten. The chain recombines TRBV5-1 with TRBJ2-3; 9 positions agree with TRBD2. This CDR3 region has 15 residues. The V and J ends lost 4 bases and 4 bases, in that order; junction bases with no gene match: 7. Germline V gene lookup returns CDR1 SGHRS and CDR2 YFSETQ. The CDR3 DNA reads TGCGCCAGCAGCCCCCTAGCGGGATGGGCAGATACGCAGTATTTT. Translation: CASSPLAGWADTQYF. Looking up the rest from reference TRBV5-1 and TRBJ2-3 gives the full variable domain: KAGVTQTPRYLIKTRGQQVTLSCSPISGHRSVSWYQQTPGQGLQFLFEYFSETQRNKGNFPGRFSGRQFSNSRSEMNVSTLELGDSALYLCASSPLAGWADTQYFGPGTRLTVL.

In its sample, this clonotype was seen a few times. V and J are TRBV5-1 and TRBJ2-3; either TRBD1 or TRBD2 may fit D (5 bases each). V was pared by 2 bases and J by 4 bases, with 20 bases between. Germline V CDR1 and CDR2: SGHRS, YFSETQ. This CDR3 spans 17 amino acids. CDR3 bases: TGCGCCAGCAGCTTAGGACCCGGGACGCCCGCGGCAGATACGCAGTATTTT. This codes for CASSLGPGTPAADTQYF.

The sample holds a few counts of this clonotype. The DNA of the CDR3 is TGTGCCAGCAGTTTCTTTTCGGGACGGCTTTATGGCTACACCTTC. It specifies CASSFFSGRLYGYTF. This rearrangement joins TRBV12-3 or TRBV12-4 to TRBJ1-2; weak D call: TRBD1 (5 bases). The CDR3 loop spans 15 amino acids. Trimming removed 3 bases from V and 5 bases from J, with 16 bases in between.

This clonotype was found a few times. The CDR3 DNA sequence: TGTGCCTGGAGAGCTAGCGGGAGCTACAATGAGCAGTTCTTC. This codes for CAWRASGSYNEQFF. The gene calls are TRBV30 and TRBJ2-1; 10 positions match TRBD2. The CDR3 sequence is 14 residues long. Germline V gene data show CDR1 as GTSNPN and CDR2 as SVGIG (reference sequence). The J segment lost 3 bases and the V segment lost 3 bases, leaving 2 bases of the junction unmatched.

V and J are TRBV5-1 and TRBJ2-5; D perhaps matches TRBD1 (6 bases). The V end was cut by 0 bases, the J end by 1 base, with 10 bases between. From germline, CDR1 is SGHRS and CDR2 YFSETQ. The CDR3 length is 15 residues. DNA for the CDR3: TGCGCCAGCAGCTTGGCCGGGACATTCCAAGAGACCCAGTACTTC. Translating gives CASSLAGTFQETQYF.

This clonotype has more than one count but fewer than ten. V is TRBV4-2 and J is TRBJ2-2; 15 bases line up with TRBD2. From germline, CDR1 is LGHNA and CDR2 YNFKEQ. The length of the CDR3 is 23 residues. With V trimmed by 6 bases and J by 5 bases, 25 bases remained unmatched. In DNA form, the CDR3 reads TGTGCCAGCAGTCCAAAGATCTCGGGACTAGCGGGAGGTGGACGGTTGTGGACCGGGGAGCTGTTTTTT. It codes for CASSPKISGLAGGGRLWTGELFF.

The chain carries TRBV10-3 and TRBJ2-3; D possibly corresponds to TRBD2 (6 bases). The CDR3 contains 16 residues. Deletions cut 9 bases from V and 0 bases from J, with 19 bases between. Looked up from germline, CDR1 is ENHRY and CDR2 is SYGVKD. The CDR3: CAIAGSRDASTDTQYF. CDR3 coding DNA: TGTGCCATAGCCGGGAGTCGGGATGCTAGCACAGATACGCAGTATTTT.

The V and J genes are TRBV7-6 and TRBJ2-1, with D perhaps TRBD2 (6 bases). V was shortened by 2 bases and J by 3 bases, with 14 bases between the two germline ends. This CDR3 is built from 16 residues. Germline V gives CDR1 SGHVS, CDR2 FNYEAQ. The CDR3: CASSLPAEGRYNEQFF. In DNA form, the CDR3 reads TGTGCCAGCAGCTTACCTGCGGAGGGGCGCTACAATGAGCAGTTCTTC.

This clonotype was seen at least ten times. The chain couples TRBV2 to TRBJ2-5; 14 bases match TRBD2. CDR1 is SNHLY and CDR2 is FYNNEI in the germline V gene. Trimming took 6 bases from V and 1 from J; bases not matched to a gene: 1. This CDR3 comprises 15 residues. The CDR3 DNA sequence: TGTGCCAGCAGCGGACTAGCGGGAGGCCAAGAGACCCAGTACTTC. This codes for CASSGLAGGQETQYF. The whole variable domain, filled in from reference TRBV2 and TRBJ2-5, reads EPEVTQTPSHQVTQMGQEVILRCVPISNHLYFYWYRQILGQKVEFLVSFYNNEISEKSEIFDDQFSVERPDGSNFTLKIRSTKLEDSAMYFCASSGLAGGQETQYFGPGTRLLVL.

This clonotype was seen more than once but under ten times. V gene TRBV5-1 combines with J gene TRBJ1-1; D gene ambiguous. This CDR3 is built from 13 residues. The germline V gene has CDR1 SGHRS and CDR2 YFSETQ. Trimming took 6 bases from V and 1 from J, leaving 10 bases between them. CDR3 in DNA: TGCGCCAGCACCCCTGGGGAGAACACTGAAGCTTTCTTT. Its protein product is CASTPGENTEAFF.

This clonotype was detected a few times. The chain has TRBV20-1 and TRBJ1-4; tentatively, D is TRBD1 (5 bases). The CDR3 covers 12 residues. The V end lost 3 bases, the J end lost 6 bases, and 8 bases lay between the germline ends. CDR1 DFQATT and CDR2 SNEGSKA come from the germline V gene (reference sequence). The DNA for the CDR3 is TGCAGTGCTAGTGGGGGTTATGAAAAACTGTTTTTT. Its protein is CSASGGYEKLFF.

Regarding this clonotype: One end of the junction fails to match germline, which may point to a read error. The rearrangement uses TRBV20-1 and TRBJ2-1, with no clear D. The germline V gene encodes CDR1 DFQATT and CDR2 SNEGSKA (reference sequence). The CDR3 length is 16 residues. CDR3 protein: CCARNSLVLLCDEQFF. In nucleotides, the CDR3 is TGCTGTGCTAGGAATTCCCTTGTCCTCCTGTGCGATGAGCAGTTCTTC.

This clonotype came up a few times. The V and J genes are TRBV7-6 and TRBJ2-2; D possibly corresponds to TRBD1 (6 bases). This CDR3 is 19 amino acids long. Germline V gives CDR1 SGHVS, CDR2 FNYEAQ. Trimming took 1 base from V and 2 from J, leaving 20 bases between them. The CDR3 region is CASSLGYGTGTSNTGELFF. The CDR3 nucleotides are TGTGCCAGCAGCTTAGGCTACGGTACCGGGACATCTAACACCGGGGAGCTGTTTTTT.

This clonotype was picked up a small number of times. This sequence joins TRBV20-1 and TRBJ2-3, with TRBD2 identical over 12 bases. Germline V gene lookup returns CDR1 DFQATT and CDR2 SNEGSKA (reference sequence). The CDR3 runs to 15 residues. Germline trimming cut 2 bases from V and 2 bases from J; bases unmatched to any gene: 2. CDR3 in amino acids: CSARLAGGFTDTQYF. The CDR3 coding sequence is TGCAGTGCTAGACTAGCGGGAGGGTTCACAGATACGCAGTATTTT.

This chain uses TRBV5-1 with TRBJ2-1; 7 bases fit TRBD2. Trimming took 2 bases from V and 4 from J; bases not matched to a gene: 9. The CDR3 is 16 amino acids. The germline gives CDR1 SGHRS, CDR2 YFSETQ. CDR3 region: CASSFTLGRVYNEQFF. The DNA of the CDR3 is TGCGCCAGCAGCTTCACATTGGGGAGGGTGTACAATGAGCAGTTCTTC.

The table lists this clonotype with a few counts. V and J are TRBV5-1 and TRBJ2-3, with D unclear. Between the trimmed V and J ends, which lost 4 bases and 5 bases, there was a span of 14 bases. The CDR3 extends over 14 amino acids. CDR1 and CDR2 from the germline V gene are SGHRS and YFSETQ. The CDR3, as DNA: TGCGCCAGCAGCAGAAGGTCCCTAGGAGATACGCAGTATTTT. Translating gives CASSRRSLGDTQYF. Full variable domain (rest looked up from reference TRBV5-1 and TRBJ2-3): KAGVTQTPRYLIKTRGQQVTLSCSPISGHRSVSWYQQTPGQGLQFLFEYFSETQRNKGNFPGRFSGRQFSNSRSEMNVSTLELGDSALYLCASSRRSLGDTQYFGPGTRLTVL.

This clonotype was found a few times. This chain connects TRBV9 to TRBJ2-5; perhaps TRBD2 as D (6 bases). Germline V lookup: CDR1 SGDLS, CDR2 YYNGEE. V lost 0 bases and J lost 4, with 10 bases in between. CDR3 size: 14 residues. CDR3 region: CASSVGTGAETQYF. The DNA for the CDR3 is TGTGCCAGCAGCGTAGGAACGGGAGCAGAGACCCAGTACTTC.

The J gene is TRBJ1-5, the V gene TRBV3-1, with D hard to call. The germline V gene encodes CDR1 LGHDT and CDR2 YNNKEL (reference sequence). This CDR3 has 12 amino acids. V dropped 5 bases and J dropped 6 bases, with 8 bases sitting between them. This CDR3 is CASSGLGQPQHF. The CDR3, as DNA: TGTGCCAGCAGCGGATTGGGTCAGCCCCAGCATTTT. Drawing the rest from reference TRBV3-1 and TRBJ1-5, the complete variable domain is DTAVSQTPKYLVTQMGNDKSIKCEQNLGHDTMYWYKQDSKKFLKIMFSYNNKELIINETVPNRFSPKSPDKAHLNLHINSLELGDSAVYFCASSGLGQPQHFGDGTRLSIL.

The chain employs TRBV11-2 and TRBJ2-5; D unresolved. Germline V CDR1 and CDR2: SGHAT, FQNNGV. V was cut by 1 base and J by 2 bases, with 8 bases left in between. The CDR3 is 14 residues long. CDR3 protein: CASSLVPAQETQYF. The CDR3 nucleotides are TGTGCCAGCAGCTTAGTCCCGGCTCAAGAGACCCAGTACTTC.

For this clonotype: At one of its ends the junction is not consistent with the germline gene, which may arise from a read error. The gene calls are TRBV3-1 and TRBJ1-5; D unresolved. The CDR3 is 13 residues long. Germline V lookup: CDR1 LGHDT, CDR2 YNNKEL (reference sequence). CDR3: CASSQGDGQRQHF. The CDR3, as DNA: TGTGCCAGCAGCCAAGGTGATGGTCAGCGCCAGCATTTT. Supplemented by reference TRBV3-1 and TRBJ1-5, the full variable domain reads DTAVSQTPKYLVTQMGNDKSIKCEQNLGHDTMYWYKQDSKKFLKIMFSYNNKELIINETVPNRFSPKSPDKAHLNLHINSLELGDSAVYFCASSQGDGQRQHFGDGTRLSIL.

This chain connects TRBV4-2 to TRBJ2-7; TRBD2 matches at 7 bases. V shed 1 base, J shed 4 bases, and the junction held 4 bases outside the gene matches. Germline CDR1 is LGHNA and CDR2 is YNFKEQ. The CDR3 covers 14 residues. The CDR3 sequence is CASSQGPSGYEQYF. As DNA, the CDR3 is TGTGCCAGCAGCCAAGGTCCTAGCGGATACGAGCAGTACTTC.

This clonotype showed up just a few times. The chain employs TRBV5-1 and TRBJ1-2, with D unclear. Germline V gene data show CDR1 as SGHRS and CDR2 as YFSETQ. The CDR3 extends over 15 amino acids. V dropped 1 base and J dropped 4 bases, with 14 bases sitting between them. The CDR3 DNA is TGCGCCAGCAGCTTGTCAGGCTCGGAGGGCTATGGCTACACCTTC. Amino acid sequence: CASSLSGSEGYGYTF.

V gene TRBV12-3 or TRBV12-4 combines with J gene TRBJ2-7; the match to TRBD1 covers 10 bases. V lost 6 bases to trimming and J lost 6 bases; unmatched junction nucleotides: 8. The CDR3 is 14 amino acids. The CDR3 loop is CASRGTGAISEQYF. The CDR3 coding sequence is TGTGCCAGCAGGGGGACAGGGGCAATTAGCGAGCAGTACTTC.

This chain joins TRBV12-3 or TRBV12-4 and TRBJ2-5; TRBD2 aligns across 7 bases. This CDR3 contains 16 residues. Germline trimming cut 6 bases from V and 1 base from J; bases unmatched to any gene: 11. The CDR3 region has the DNA TGTGCCAGCAGCCCCCTCCCGGGAGGAGCCCAAGAGACCCAGTACTTC. It yields the protein CASSPLPGGAQETQYF.

This clonotype was picked up a small number of times. This chain joins TRBV20-1 and TRBJ2-1, with D uncertain. The V gene lost 2 bases and the J gene lost 6 bases, with 14 bases spanning the gap. CDR1 and CDR2 (germline): DFQATT, SNEGSKA (reference sequence). CDR3 size: 14 residues. The CDR3 DNA is TGCAGTGCTAGACGTCTAGTCTTAGGCAATGAGCAGTTCTTC. This gives the protein CSARRLVLGNEQFF.

The gene calls are TRBV20-1 and TRBJ2-7, with D possibly matching TRBD1 (5 bases). CDR3 length: 13 amino acids. Germline CDR1 and CDR2: DFQATT and SNEGSKA (reference sequence). V gave up 3 bases and J gave up 1 base, with 10 bases separating them. In DNA, the CDR3 is TGCAGTGCTAGTTCCAGGGTATCCTACGAGCAGTACTTC. Translated: CSASSRVSYEQYF.